This T cell receptor beta chain was sequenced during a study of vaccination and CD4 T cells after COVID-19. As for this clonotype: What it binds is unknown.

Cultured CD4+ T-cell DNA underwent Oncomine TCR Beta short-read sequencing. TCRdb itself ran the PCR reads through MiXCR, one entry per CDR3 protein. This table holds several thousand distinct CDR3 sequences, about 60% found once. The treatment was: roughly 10-day PBMC culture with coronavirus spike peptide pools or control peptides (ViraFEST assay). The V gene end was trimmed by 5 bases and the J gene end by 4 bases; junction bases not matched to a gene: 2. The CDR3 consists of 13 residues. Germline-derived CDR1 and CDR2 are MNHNS and SASEGT. The sequence derives from a human donor who had recovered from COVID-19. Sequencing used CD4+ T cells from blood, cultured in vitro. V usage is TRBV6-1 and J usage is TRBJ1-2, with 9 bases identical to TRBD1. The CDR3 DNA is TGTGCCAGCAGTAAGACAGGGGGCTATGGCTACACCTTC. Residues: CASSKTGGYGYTF.